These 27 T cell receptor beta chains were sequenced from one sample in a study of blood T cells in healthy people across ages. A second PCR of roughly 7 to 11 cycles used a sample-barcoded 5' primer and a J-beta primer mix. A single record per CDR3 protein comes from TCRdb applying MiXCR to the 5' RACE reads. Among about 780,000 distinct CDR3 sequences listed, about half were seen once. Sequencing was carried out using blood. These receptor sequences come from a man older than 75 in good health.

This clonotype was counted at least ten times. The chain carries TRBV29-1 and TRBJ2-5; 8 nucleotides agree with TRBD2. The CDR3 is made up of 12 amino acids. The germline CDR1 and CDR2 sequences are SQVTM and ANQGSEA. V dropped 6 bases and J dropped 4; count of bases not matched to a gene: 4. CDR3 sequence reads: CSVGGGRETQYF. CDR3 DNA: TGCAGCGTGGGCGGGGGGCGAGAGACCCAGTACTTC. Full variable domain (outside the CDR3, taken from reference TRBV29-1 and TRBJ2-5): SAVISQKPSRDICQRGTSLTIQCQVDSQVTMMFWYRQQPGQSLTLIATANQGSEATYESGFVIDKFPISRPNLTFSTLTVSNMSPEDSSIYLCSVGGGRETQYFGPGTRLLVL.

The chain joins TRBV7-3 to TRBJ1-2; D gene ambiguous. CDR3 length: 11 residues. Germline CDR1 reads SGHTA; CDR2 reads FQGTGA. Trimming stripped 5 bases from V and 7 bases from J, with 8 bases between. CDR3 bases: TGTGCCAGCAGCCAAACACGTGGCTACACCTTC. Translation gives CASSQTRGYTF. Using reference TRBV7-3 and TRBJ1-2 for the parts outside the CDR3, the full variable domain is GAGVSQTPSNKVTEKGKYVELRCDPISGHTALYWYRQSLGQGPEFLIYFQGTGAADDSGLPNDRFFAVRPEGSVSTLKIQRTERGDSAVYLCASSQTRGYTFGSGTRLTVV.

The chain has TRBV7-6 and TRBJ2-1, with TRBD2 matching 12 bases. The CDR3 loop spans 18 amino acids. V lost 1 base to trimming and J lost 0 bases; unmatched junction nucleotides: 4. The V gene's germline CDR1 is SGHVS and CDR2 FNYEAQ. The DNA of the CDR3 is TGTGCCAGCAGCTTAGGCCTAGCGGGAGGGTACTCCTACAATGAGCAGTTCTTC. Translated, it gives CASSLGLAGGYSYNEQFF. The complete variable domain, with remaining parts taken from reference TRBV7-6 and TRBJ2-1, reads GAGVSQSPRYKVTKRGQDVALRCDPISGHVSLYWYRQALGQGPEFLTYFNYEAQQDKSGLPNDRFSAERPEGSISTLTIQRTEQRDSAMYRCASSLGLAGGYSYNEQFFGPGTRLTVL.

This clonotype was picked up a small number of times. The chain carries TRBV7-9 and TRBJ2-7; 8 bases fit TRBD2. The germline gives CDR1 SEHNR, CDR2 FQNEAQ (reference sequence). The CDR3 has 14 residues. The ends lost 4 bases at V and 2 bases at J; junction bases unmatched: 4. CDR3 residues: CASSSGTSTYEQYF. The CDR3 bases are TGTGCCAGCAGCTCCGGGACTAGTACCTACGAGCAGTACTTC.

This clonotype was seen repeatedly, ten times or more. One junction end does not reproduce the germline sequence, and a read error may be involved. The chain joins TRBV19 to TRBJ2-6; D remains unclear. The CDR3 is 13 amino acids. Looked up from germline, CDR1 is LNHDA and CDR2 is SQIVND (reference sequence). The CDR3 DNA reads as TGCGCCAGCAGCATCTCTGGGGCCAACGTCCTGACTTTC. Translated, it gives CASSISGANVLTF.

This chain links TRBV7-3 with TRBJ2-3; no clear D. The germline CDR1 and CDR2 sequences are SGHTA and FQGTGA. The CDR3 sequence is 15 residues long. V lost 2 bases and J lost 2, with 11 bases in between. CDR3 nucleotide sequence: TGTGCCAGCAGCTTAGGTTCTGTTACCACAGATACGCAGTATTTT. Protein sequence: CASSLGSVTTDTQYF. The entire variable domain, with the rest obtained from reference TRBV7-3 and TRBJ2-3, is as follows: GAGVSQTPSNKVTEKGKYVELRCDPISGHTALYWYRQSLGQGPEFLIYFQGTGAADDSGLPNDRFFAVRPEGSVSTLKIQRTERGDSAVYLCASSLGSVTTDTQYFGPGTRLTVL.

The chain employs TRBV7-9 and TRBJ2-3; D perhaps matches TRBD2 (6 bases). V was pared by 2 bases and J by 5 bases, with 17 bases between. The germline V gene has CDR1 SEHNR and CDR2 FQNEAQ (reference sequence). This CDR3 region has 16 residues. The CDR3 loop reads CASSLPYEEGRDTQYF. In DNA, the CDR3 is TGTGCCAGCAGCTTACCCTACGAGGAGGGGAGAGATACGCAGTATTTT.

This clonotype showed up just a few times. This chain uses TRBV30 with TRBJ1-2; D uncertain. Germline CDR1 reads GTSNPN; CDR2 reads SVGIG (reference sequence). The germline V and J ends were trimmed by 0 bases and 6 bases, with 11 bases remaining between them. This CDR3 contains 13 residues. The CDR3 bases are TGTGCCTGGAGTGTACTTTCTGATCATGGCTACACCTTC. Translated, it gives CAWSVLSDHGYTF.

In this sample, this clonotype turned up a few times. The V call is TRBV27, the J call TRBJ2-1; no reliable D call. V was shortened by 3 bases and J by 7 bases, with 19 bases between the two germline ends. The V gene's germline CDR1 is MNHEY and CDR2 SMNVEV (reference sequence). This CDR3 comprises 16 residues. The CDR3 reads CASSLRPYIGHNEQFF. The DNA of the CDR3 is TGTGCCAGCAGTTTGCGGCCGTACATAGGGCATAATGAGCAGTTCTTC.

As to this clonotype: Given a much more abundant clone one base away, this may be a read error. The CDR3 region is CASSAPGTSINEQYF. The CDR3 DNA reads as TGTGCCAGCAGCGCCCCCGGGACTAGCATCAATGAGCAGTACTTC. The V gene is TRBV7-2, the J gene TRBJ2-5; TRBD2 matches 9 bases. With 5 bases clipped from V and 11 bases from J, the junction kept 15 bases outside the gene matches. The CDR3 covers 15 residues. The V gene's germline CDR1 is SGHTA and CDR2 FQGNSA.

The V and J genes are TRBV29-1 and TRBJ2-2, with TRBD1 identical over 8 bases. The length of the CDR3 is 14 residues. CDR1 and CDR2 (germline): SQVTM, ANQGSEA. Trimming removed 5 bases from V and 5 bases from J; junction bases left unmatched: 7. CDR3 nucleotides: TGCAGCGTTCAGCCCAGGGGGCCGACCGGGGAGCTGTTTTTT. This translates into CSVQPRGPTGELFF.

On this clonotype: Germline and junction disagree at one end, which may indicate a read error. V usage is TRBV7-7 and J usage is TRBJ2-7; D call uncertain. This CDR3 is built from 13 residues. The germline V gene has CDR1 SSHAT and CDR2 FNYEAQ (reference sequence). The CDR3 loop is CASSLGIDYEQYF. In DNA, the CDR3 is TGTGCTAGCAGCTTAGGAATAGACTACGAGCAGTACTTC.

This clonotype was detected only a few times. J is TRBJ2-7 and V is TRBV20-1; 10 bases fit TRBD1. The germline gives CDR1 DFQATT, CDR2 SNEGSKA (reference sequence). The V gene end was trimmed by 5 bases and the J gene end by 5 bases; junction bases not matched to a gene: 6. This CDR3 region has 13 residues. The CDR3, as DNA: TGCAGTGCTCCACGGACAGGGGGTCACGAGCAGTACTTC. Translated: CSAPRTGGHEQYF.

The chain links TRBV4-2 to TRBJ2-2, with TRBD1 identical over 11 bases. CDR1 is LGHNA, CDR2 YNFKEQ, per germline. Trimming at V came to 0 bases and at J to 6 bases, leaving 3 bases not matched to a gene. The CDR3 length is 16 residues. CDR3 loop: CASSQERDRGSGELFF. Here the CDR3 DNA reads TGTGCCAGCAGCCAAGAGAGGGACAGGGGGTCCGGGGAGCTGTTTTTT.

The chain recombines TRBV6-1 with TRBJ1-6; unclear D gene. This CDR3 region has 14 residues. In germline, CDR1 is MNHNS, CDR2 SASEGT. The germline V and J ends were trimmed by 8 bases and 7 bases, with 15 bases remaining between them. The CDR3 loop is CASARGDENSPLHF. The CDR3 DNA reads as TGTGCCAGCGCCCGCGGGGATGAAAATTCACCCCTCCACTTT.

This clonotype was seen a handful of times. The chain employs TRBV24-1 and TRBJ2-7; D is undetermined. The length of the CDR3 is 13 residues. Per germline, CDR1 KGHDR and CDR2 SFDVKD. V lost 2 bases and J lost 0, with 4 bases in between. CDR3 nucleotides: TGTGCCACCAGTGATTCTACCTCCTACGAGCAGTACTTC. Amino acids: CATSDSTSYEQYF.

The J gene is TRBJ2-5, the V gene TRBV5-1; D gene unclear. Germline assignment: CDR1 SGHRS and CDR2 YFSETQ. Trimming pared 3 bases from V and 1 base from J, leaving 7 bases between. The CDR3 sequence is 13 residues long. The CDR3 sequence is CASSSSPQETQYF. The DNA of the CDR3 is TGCGCCAGCAGCTCGAGTCCCCAAGAGACCCAGTACTTC.

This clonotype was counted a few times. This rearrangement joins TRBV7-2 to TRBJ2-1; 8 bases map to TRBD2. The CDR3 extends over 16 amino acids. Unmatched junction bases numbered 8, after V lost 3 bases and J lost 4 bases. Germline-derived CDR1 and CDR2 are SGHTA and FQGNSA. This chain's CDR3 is CASSFHFAGGYNEQFF. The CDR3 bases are TGTGCCAGCAGCTTTCACTTTGCGGGAGGATACAATGAGCAGTTCTTC.

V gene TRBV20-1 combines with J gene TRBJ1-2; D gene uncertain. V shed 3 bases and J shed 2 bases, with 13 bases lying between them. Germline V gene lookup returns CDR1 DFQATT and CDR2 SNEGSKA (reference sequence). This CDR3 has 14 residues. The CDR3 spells CSASSPGSNYGYTF. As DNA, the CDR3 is TGCAGTGCTAGTAGTCCAGGTTCAAACTATGGCTACACCTTC.

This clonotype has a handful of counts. The CDR3 sequence: CASSWIAGDSEQFF. The CDR3 DNA reads TGTGCCAGCAGCTGGATAGCGGGAGACAGTGAGCAGTTCTTC. The chain carries TRBV5-6 and TRBJ2-1, with 9 positions matching TRBD2. The germline CDR1 and CDR2 sequences are SGHDT and YYEEEE. J was trimmed by 9 bases and V by 3 bases; bases with no gene match: 7. This CDR3 is 14 amino acids long.

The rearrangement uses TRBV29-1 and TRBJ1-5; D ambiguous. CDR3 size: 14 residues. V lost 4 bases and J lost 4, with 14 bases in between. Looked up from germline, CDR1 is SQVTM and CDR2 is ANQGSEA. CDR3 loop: CSVVGPVKNQPQHF. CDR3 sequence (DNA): TGCAGCGTTGTTGGGCCAGTTAAAAATCAGCCCCAGCATTTT.

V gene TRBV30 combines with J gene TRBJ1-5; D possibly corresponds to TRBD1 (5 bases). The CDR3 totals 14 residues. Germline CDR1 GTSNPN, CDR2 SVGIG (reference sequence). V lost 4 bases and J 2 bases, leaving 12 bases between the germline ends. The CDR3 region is CAWTRGQGNQPQHF. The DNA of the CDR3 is TGTGCCTGGACCCGGGGCCAGGGCAATCAGCCCCAGCATTTT.

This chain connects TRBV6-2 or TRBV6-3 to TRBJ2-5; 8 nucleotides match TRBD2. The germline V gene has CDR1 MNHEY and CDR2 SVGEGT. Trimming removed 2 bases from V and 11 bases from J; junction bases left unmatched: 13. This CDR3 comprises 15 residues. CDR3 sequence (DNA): TGTGCCAGCAGTTACCTAGGGACTAGTAACAATGTGCAGTACTTC. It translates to CASSYLGTSNNVQYF.

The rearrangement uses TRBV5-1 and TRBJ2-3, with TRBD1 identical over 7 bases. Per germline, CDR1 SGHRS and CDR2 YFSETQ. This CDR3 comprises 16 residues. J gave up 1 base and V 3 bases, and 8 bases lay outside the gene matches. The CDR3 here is CASSWADRWGTDTQYF. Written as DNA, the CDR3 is TGCGCCAGCAGCTGGGCGGACAGGTGGGGCACAGATACGCAGTATTTT.

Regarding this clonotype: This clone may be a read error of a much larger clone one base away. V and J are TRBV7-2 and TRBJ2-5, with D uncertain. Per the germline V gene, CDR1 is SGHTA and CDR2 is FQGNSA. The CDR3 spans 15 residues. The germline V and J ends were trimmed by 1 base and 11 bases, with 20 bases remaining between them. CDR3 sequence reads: CASSLEGRGLDEQYF. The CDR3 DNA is TGTGCCAGCAGCTTAGAGGGTAGAGGTCTGGATGAGCAGTACTTC.

This chain's CDR3 is CSARRQGGLAGIWREQFF. CDR3 nucleotide sequence: TGCAGTGCTAGACGACAGGGGGGACTAGCGGGAATCTGGAGGGAGCAGTTCTTC. This chain uses TRBV20-1 with TRBJ2-1; 13 nucleotides agree with TRBD2. Trimming cost V 2 bases and J 10 bases; bases outside gene matches: 17. The CDR3 consists of 18 residues. CDR1 and CDR2 (germline): DFQATT, SNEGSKA (reference sequence).

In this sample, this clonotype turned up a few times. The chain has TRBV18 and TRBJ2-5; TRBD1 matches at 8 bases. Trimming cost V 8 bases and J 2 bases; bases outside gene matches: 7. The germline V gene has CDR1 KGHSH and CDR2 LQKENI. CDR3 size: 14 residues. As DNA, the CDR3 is TGTGCCAGCCGAAAGACAGGGGAACAAGAGACCCAGTACTTC. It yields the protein CASRKTGEQETQYF.